This entry concerns a single T cell receptor (beta chain). This sample was included in a study of blood T cell repertoires in COVID-19. The table came from immunoSEQ multiplex PCR; TCRdb's copy has only in-frame clones and leaves some out. The sample holds 150,000 to 200,000 clones; 70% to 90% are singletons and the top ten take 5% to 6.5%. Sequences were obtained from peripheral blood. The sequence derives from a man in his forties with active or convalescent COVID-19.

The CDR3 here is CASSILGGEAFF. DNA of the CDR3: TGTGCCAGTAGTATTCTTGGAGGTGAAGCTTTCTTT. The V call is TRBV19, the J call TRBJ1-1; D ambiguous. Trimming left V 3 bases short and J 7 bases short, with 9 bases between. Per the germline V gene, CDR1 is LNHDA and CDR2 is SQIVND (reference sequence). CDR3 size: 12 residues.